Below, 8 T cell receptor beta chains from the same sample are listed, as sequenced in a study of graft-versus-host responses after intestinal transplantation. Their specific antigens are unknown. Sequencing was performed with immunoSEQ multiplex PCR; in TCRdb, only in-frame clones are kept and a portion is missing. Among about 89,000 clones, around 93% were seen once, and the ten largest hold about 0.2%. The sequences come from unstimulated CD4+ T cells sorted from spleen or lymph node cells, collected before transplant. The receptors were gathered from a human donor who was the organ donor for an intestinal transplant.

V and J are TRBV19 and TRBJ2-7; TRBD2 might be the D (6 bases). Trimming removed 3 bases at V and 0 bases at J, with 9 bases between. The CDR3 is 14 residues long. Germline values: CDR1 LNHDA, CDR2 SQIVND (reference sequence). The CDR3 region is CASSMTGSSYEQYF. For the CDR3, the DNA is TGTGCCAGTAGTATGACCGGGAGCTCCTACGAGCAGTACTTC. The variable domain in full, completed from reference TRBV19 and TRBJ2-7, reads DGGITQSPKYLFRKEGQNVTLSCEQNLNHDAMYWYRQDPGQGLRLIYYSQIVNDFQKGDIAEGYSVSREKKESFPLTVTSAQKNPTAFYLCASSMTGSSYEQYFGPGTRLTVT.

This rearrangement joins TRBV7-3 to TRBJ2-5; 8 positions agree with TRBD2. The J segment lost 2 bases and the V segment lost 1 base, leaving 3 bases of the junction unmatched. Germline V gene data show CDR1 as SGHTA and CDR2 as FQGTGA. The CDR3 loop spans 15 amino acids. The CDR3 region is CASSLRTSPQETQYF. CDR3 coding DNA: TGTGCCAGCAGCTTAAGGACTAGCCCACAAGAGACCCAGTACTTC.

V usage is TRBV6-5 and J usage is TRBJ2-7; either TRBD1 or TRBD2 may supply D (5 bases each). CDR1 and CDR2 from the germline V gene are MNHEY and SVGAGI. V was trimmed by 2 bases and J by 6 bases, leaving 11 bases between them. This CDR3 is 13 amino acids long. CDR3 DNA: TGTGCCAGCAGTTACCCCGGGACCGGCGAGCAGTACTTC. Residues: CASSYPGTGEQYF.

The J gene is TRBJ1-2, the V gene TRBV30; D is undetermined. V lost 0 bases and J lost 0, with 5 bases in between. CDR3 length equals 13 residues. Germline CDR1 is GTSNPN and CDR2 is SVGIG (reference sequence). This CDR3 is CAWSVGTNYGYTF. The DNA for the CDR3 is TGTGCCTGGAGTGTTGGCACTAACTATGGCTACACCTTC.

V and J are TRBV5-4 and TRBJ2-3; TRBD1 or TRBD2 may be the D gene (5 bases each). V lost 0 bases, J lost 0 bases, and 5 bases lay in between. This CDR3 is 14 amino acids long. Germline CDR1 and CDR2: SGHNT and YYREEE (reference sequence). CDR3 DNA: TGTGCCAGCAGCTTGGGGGGGAGCACAGATACGCAGTATTTT. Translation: CASSLGGSTDTQYF.

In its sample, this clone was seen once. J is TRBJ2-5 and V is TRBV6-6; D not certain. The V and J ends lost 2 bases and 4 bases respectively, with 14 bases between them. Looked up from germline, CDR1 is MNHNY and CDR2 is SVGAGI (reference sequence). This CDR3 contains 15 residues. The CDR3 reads CASSYGRMAGETQYF. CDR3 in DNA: TGTGCCAGCAGTTACGGACGGATGGCAGGAGAGACCCAGTACTTC.

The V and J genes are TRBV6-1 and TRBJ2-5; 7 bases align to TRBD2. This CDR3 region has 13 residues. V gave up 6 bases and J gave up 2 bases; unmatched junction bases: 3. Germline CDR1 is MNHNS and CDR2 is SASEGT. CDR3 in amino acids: CASRTGGQETQYF. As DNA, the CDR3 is TGTGCCAGCAGAACGGGGGGACAAGAGACCCAGTACTTC.

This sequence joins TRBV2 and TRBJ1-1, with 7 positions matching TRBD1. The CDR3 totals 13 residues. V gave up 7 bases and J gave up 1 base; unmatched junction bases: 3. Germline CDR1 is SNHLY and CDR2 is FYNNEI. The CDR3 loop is CASTRQGNTEAFF. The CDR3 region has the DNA TGTGCCAGCACCCGACAGGGGAACACTGAAGCTTTCTTT.